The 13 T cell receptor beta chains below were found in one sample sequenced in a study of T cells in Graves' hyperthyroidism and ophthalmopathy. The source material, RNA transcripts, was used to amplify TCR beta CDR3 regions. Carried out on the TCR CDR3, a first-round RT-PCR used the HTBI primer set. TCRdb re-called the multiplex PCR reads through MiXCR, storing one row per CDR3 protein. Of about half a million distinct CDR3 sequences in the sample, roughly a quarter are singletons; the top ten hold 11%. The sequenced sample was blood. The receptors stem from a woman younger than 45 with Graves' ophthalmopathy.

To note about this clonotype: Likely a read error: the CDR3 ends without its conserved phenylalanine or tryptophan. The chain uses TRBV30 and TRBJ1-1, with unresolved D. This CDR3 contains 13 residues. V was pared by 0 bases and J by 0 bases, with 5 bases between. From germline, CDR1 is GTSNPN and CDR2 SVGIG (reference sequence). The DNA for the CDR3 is TGTGCCTGGAGTGTCCAGTTGAACACTGAAGCTTTCCTT. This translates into CAWSVQLNTEAFL.

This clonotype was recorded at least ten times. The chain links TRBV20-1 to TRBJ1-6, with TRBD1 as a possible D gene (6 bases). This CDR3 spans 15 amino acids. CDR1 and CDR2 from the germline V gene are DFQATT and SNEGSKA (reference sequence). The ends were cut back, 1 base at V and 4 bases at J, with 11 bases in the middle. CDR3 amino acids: CSARGTRGYNSPLHF. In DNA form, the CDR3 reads TGCAGTGCTAGAGGGACAAGGGGGTATAATTCACCCCTCCACTTT.

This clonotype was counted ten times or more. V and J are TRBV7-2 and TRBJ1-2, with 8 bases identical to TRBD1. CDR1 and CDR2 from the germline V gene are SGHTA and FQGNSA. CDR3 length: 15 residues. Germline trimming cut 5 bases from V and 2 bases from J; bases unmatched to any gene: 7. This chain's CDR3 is CASSPTGTGNYGYTF. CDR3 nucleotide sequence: TGTGCCAGCAGCCCCACGGGGACAGGCAACTATGGCTACACCTTC.

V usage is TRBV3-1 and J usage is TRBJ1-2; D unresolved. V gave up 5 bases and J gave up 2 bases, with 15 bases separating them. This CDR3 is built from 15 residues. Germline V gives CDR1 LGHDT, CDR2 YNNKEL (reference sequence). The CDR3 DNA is TGTGCCAGCAGCGCCCGGAGAGGCCGCAACTATGGCTACACCTTC. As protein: CASSARRGRNYGYTF. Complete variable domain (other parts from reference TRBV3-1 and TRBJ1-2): DTAVSQTPKYLVTQMGNDKSIKCEQNLGHDTMYWYKQDSKKFLKIMFSYNNKELIINETVPNRFSPKSPDKAHLNLHINSLELGDSAVYFCASSARRGRNYGYTFGSGTRLTVV.

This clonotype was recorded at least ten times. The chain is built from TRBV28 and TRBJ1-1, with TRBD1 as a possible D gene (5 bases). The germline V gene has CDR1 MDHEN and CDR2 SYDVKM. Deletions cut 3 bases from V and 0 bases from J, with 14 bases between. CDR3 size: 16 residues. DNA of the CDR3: TGTGCCAGCAGTTTCTCCCTCAGGGAGATGAACACTGAAGCTTTCTTT. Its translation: CASSFSLREMNTEAFF. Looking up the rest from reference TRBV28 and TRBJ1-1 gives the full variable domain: DVKVTQSSRYLVKRTGEKVFLECVQDMDHENMFWYRQDPGLGLRLIYFSYDVKMKEKGDIPEGYSVSREKKERFSLILESASTNQTSMYLCASSFSLREMNTEAFFGQGTRLTVV.

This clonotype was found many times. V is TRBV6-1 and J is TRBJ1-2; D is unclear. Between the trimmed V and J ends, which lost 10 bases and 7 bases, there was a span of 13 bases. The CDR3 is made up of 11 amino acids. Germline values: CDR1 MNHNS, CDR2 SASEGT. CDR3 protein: CATRRQGGYTF. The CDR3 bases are TGTGCCACCCGCCGACAAGGTGGCTACACCTTC.

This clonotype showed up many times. CDR3 amino acids: CASSLGGHLNTEAFF. CDR3 bases: TGTGCCAGCAGCTTAGGGGGACACCTGAACACTGAAGCTTTCTTT. This chain connects TRBV7-2 to TRBJ1-1; D may be TRBD1 (6 bases). Germline V CDR1 and CDR2: SGHTA, FQGNSA. This CDR3 region has 15 residues. V was clipped by 1 base and J by 0 bases, with 9 bases between them.

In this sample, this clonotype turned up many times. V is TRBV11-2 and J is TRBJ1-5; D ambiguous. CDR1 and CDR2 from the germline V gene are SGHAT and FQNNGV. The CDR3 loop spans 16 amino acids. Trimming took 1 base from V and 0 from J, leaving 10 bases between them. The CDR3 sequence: CASSLGPGYSNQPQHF. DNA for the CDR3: TGTGCCAGCAGCTTAGGTCCAGGCTATAGCAATCAGCCCCAGCATTTT. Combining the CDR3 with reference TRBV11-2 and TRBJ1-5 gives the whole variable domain EAGVAQSPRYKIIEKRQSVAFWCNPISGHATLYWYQQILGQGPKLLIQFQNNGVVDDSQLPKDRFSAERLKGVDSTLKIQPAKLEDSAVYLCASSLGPGYSNQPQHFGDGTRLSIL.

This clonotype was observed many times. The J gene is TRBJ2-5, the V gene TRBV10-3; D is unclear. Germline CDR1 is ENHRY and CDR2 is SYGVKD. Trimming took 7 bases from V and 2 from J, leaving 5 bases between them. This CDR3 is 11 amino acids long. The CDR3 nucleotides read TGTGCCATCAAAAAACAAGAGACCCAGTACTTC. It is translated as CAIKKQETQYF.

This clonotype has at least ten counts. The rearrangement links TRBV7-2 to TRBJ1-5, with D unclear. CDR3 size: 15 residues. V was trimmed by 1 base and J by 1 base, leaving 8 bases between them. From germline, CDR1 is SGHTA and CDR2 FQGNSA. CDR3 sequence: CASSLGPKSNQPQHF. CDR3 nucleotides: TGTGCCAGCAGCTTAGGCCCGAAAAGCAATCAGCCCCAGCATTTT.

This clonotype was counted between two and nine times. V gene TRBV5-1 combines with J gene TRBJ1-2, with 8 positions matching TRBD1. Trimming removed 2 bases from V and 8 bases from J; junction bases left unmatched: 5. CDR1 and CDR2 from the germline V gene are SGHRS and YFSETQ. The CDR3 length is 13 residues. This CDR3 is CASSLPGGAGYTF. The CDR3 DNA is TGCGCCAGCAGCTTACCAGGGGGCGCGGGCTACACCTTC.

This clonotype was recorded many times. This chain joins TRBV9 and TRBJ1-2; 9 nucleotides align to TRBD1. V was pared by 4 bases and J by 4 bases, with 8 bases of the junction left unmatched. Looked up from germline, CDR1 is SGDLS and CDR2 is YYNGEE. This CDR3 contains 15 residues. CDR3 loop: CASSPGTGSSYGYTF. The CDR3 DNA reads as TGTGCCAGCAGCCCTGGGACAGGGTCCTCCTATGGCTACACCTTC.

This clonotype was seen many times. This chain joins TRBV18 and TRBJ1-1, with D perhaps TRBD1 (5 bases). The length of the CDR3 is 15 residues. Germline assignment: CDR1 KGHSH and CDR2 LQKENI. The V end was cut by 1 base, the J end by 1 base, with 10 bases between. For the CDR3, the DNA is TGTGCCAGCTCACCACAAGGACAATCGAACACTGAAGCTTTCTTT. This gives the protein CASSPQGQSNTEAFF.